The source of this TCR beta chain is a study of identical twins. Regarding the study as a whole: Findings depended on cross-sectional statistics rather than tracking the same donors.

In TCRdb, the 5' RACE reads were re-called with MiXCR into one record per CDR3 protein. Of some 790,000 distinct CDR3 sequences in the sample, about 18% were seen once. Germline V gene data show CDR1 as MNHEY and CDR2 as SVGEGT. V was trimmed by 0 bases and J by 9 bases, leaving 9 bases between them. The CDR3 extends over 13 amino acids. For this clonotype: The antigen remains unidentified.

In addition, the sample was reused for a study of T cells expressing NK-cell markers. As that report states: NKG2C+ dominant clonotypes from 6 or 7 donors made up roughly 1.0-8% of CD8+ T cells. Also leading the CD3+CD56-NKG2C+ fraction in a few donors were these clonotypes.

Sequenced sample: PBMCs. The chain couples TRBV6-2 or TRBV6-3 to TRBJ2-1; D is uncertain. This clonotype was sampled from a woman under 30 in good health. Here the CDR3 reads CASSYSAAPEQFF. The CDR3 nucleotides are TGTGCCAGCAGTTACTCGGCCGCGCCTGAGCAGTTCTTC.